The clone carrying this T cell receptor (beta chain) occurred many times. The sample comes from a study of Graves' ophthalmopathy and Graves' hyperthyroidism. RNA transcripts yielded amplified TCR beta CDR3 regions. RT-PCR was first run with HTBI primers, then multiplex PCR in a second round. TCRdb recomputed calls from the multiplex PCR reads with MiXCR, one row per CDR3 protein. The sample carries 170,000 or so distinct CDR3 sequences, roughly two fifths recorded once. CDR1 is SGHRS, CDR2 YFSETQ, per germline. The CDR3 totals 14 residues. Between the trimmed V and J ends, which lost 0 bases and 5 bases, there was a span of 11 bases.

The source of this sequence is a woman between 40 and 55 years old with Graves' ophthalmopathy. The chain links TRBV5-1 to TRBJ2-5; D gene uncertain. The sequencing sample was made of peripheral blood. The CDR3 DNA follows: TGCGCCAGCAGCTTGGGCGTGGGGTTGGAGACCCAGTACTTC. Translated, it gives CASSLGVGLETQYF.